The clone carrying this T cell receptor (beta chain) was observed a few times. Its antigen is unidentified. This entry comes from a study of T cells after yellow fever vaccination. Notes on the study in general: Although the secondary response was weaker, it peaked faster, at day 5 versus 15. CD4 and CD8 compartments shared a small share of clonotypes. The bulk population could contribute abundant contaminating clonotypes to FACS-sorted repertoires.

Germline V CDR1 and CDR2: SGHDT, YYEEEE. Trimming took 0 bases from V and 2 from J, leaving 10 bases between them. CDR3 length: 15 residues. Researchers made TCR cDNA using 5'RACE template switching, and this step added a universal primer site and UMIs. TCRdb re-analysed the 5' RACE reads in MiXCR, keeping a single row per CDR3 protein. The sample has about 130,000 distinct CDR3 sequences, nearly 7.5% seen once. This receptor was taken from a young man who received the YFV17D yellow fever vaccine. The chain recombines TRBV5-6 with TRBJ2-3; D remains unclear. The sequences come from CD4+ T cells sorted from PBMCs, collected around 10 days after the first yellow fever vaccination. DNA of the CDR3: TGTGCCAGCAGCTTGGAGTTACTTCCCACAGATACGCAGTATTTT. This encodes CASSLELLPTDTQYF.